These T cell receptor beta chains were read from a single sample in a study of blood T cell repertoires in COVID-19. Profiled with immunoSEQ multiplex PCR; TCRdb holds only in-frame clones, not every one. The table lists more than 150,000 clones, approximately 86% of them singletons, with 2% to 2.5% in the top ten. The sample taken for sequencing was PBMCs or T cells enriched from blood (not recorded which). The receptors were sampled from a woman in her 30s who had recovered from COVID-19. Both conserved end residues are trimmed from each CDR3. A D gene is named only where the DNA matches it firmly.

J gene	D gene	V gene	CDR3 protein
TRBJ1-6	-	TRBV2	ASSEGPGGDSPLH
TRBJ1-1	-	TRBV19	ASSIDTVNTEAF
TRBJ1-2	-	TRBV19	ASSPGSGNYGYT
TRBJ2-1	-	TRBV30	AWSFGGSAYNEQF
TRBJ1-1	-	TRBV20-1	RLQVNTEAF
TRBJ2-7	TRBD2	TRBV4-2	ASSRTSSYEQY
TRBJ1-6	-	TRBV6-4	ASSAKGRNSPLH
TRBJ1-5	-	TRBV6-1	ASSETGPQPQH
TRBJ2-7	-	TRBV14	ASSQVPVYEQY
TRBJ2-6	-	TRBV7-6	ASSLTPGGSSGANVLT
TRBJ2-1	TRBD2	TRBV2	ASTTSLEQF